A single sample is the source of the 4 T cell receptor beta chains below, sequenced in a study of shared clonotypes between healthy human individuals. TCRdb's table, derived via immunoSEQ multiplex PCR, lists solely in-frame clones and lacks some. Among about 1,500,000 clones listed, around 95% were seen once. Material: naive CD4+ T cells sorted from blood. Subset noted: CD45RA+ positively selected. Receptors originate from a man aged 30-40 years in good health.

This clone was detected only once. This chain links TRBV29-1 with TRBJ1-5; the D is unclear. V lost 1 base and J lost 4, with 8 bases in between. This CDR3 has 13 amino acids. Germline CDR1 SQVTM, CDR2 ANQGSEA. As DNA, the CDR3 is TGCAGCGTTGAAGTTGGCGGTAATCAGCCCCAGCATTTT. Its translation is CSVEVGGNQPQHF.

The chain combines TRBV18 with TRBJ2-7; 10 nucleotides match TRBD2. The CDR3 totals 16 residues. J was trimmed by 3 bases and V by 4 bases; bases with no gene match: 9. Germline values: CDR1 KGHSH, CDR2 LQKENI. The CDR3 sequence is CASSRMETSGYYEQYF. CDR3 DNA: TGTGCCAGCTCACGAATGGAGACTAGCGGGTACTACGAGCAGTACTTC.

The chain combines TRBV7-2 with TRBJ2-3; 8 bases are shared with TRBD2. CDR1 is SGHTA and CDR2 is FQGNSA in the germline V gene. J gave up 1 base and V 0 bases, and 3 bases lay outside the gene matches. CDR3 length: 16 amino acids. The CDR3 sequence is CASSLAAGGRTDTQYF. The CDR3 DNA sequence: TGTGCCAGCAGCTTAGCGGCGGGAGGCCGCACAGATACGCAGTATTTT.

As regards this clone: This sample also contains other DNA sequences that code for the same CDR3. The chain joins TRBV5-1 to TRBJ2-7, with D hard to call. The V gene's germline CDR1 is SGHRS and CDR2 YFSETQ. The length of the CDR3 is 12 residues. The V and J ends lost 3 bases and 4 bases respectively, with 8 bases between them. DNA of the CDR3: TGCGCCAGCAGCTCTGGCCCTTACGAGCAGTACTTC. Translated: CASSSGPYEQYF.